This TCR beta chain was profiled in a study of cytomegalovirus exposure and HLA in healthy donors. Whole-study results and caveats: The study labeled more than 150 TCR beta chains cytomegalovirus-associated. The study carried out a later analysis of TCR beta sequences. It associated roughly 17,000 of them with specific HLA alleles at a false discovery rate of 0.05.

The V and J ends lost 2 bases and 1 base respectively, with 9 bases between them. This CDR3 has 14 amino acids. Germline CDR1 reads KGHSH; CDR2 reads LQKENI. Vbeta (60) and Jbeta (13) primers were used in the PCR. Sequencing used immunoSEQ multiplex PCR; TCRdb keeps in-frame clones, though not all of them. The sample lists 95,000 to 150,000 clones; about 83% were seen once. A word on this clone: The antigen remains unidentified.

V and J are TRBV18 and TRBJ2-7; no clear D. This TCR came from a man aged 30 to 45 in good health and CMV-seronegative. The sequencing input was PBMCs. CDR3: CASSPDFGSYEQYF. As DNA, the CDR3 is TGTGCCAGCTCACCAGACTTTGGGTCCTACGAGCAGTACTTC.